This TCR beta chain was captured in a study of T cell changes during pregnancy in multiple sclerosis. CDR1 MDHEN and CDR2 SYDVKM come from the germline V gene. This CDR3 spans 12 amino acids. V was clipped by 7 bases and J by 4 bases, with 7 bases between them. Clones were sequenced by immunoSEQ multiplex PCR, and TCRdb holds only the in-frame ones, with some missing. The table shows approximately 90,000 clones, with almost 95% occurring only once. The sample was peripheral blood, taken after pregnancy. The receptor was isolated from a female donor with multiple sclerosis, enrolled in a pregnancy study. The V gene is TRBV28, the J gene TRBJ1-4; the D is unclear. The CDR3 DNA reads TGTGCCAGCACATCAAATAATGAAAAACTGTTTTTT. Its translation is CASTSNNEKLFF.